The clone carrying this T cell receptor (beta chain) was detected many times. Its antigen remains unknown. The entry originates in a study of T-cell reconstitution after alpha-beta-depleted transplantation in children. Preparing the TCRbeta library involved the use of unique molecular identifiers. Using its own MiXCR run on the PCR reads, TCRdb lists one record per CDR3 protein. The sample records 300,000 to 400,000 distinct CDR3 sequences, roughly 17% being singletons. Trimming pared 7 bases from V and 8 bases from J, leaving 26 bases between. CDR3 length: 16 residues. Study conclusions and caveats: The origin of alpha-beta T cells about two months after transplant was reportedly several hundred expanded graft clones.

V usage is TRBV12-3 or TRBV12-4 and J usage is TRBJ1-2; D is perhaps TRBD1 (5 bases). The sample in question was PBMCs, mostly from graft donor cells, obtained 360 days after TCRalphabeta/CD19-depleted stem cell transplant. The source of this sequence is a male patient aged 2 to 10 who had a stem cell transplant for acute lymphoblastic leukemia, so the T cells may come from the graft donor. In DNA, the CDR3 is TGTGCCAGCACCCTAGGGTTAAGAACAGGTTCGGGCGGCTACACCTTC. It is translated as CASTLGLRTGSGGYTF.